This T cell receptor (beta chain) was sequenced in a study of T-cell reconstitution after alpha-beta-depleted transplantation in children. Germline values: CDR1 SGHAT, CDR2 FQNNGV. The CDR3 spans 14 residues. J gave up 6 bases and V 5 bases, and 6 bases lay outside the gene matches. The TCRbeta library incorporated unique molecular identifiers. TCRdb re-derived calls from the PCR reads in MiXCR, one entry per CDR3 protein. This repertoire shows 500,000 to 600,000 distinct CDR3 sequences, roughly 18% found once; its top ten account for approximately 3%. Sample: PBMCs from the stem cell graft donor, taken from the stem cell graft. The source is a human donor who donated a stem cell graft to a child with acute lymphoblastic leukemia. This chain uses TRBV11-2 with TRBJ2-7; 11 positions agree with TRBD1. In nucleotides, the CDR3 is TGTGCCAGCAGCGCCGGACAGGGGGCTCGCGAGCAGTACTTC. Translation gives CASSAGQGAREQYF.